The T cell receptor beta chain described here comes from a study of shared clonotypes between healthy human individuals. Background on the study: A couple of women and a few men aged 18 to 49 served as donors.

Trimming removed 5 bases from V and 4 bases from J, with 15 bases in between. CDR1 is MNHEY, CDR2 SMNVEV, per germline (reference sequence). The CDR3 length is 15 residues. A deep-level run was used for the assay. The genomic DNA of each subset was split evenly across several immunoSEQ plates. As handled by the study authors: Junction-only sequences produced by ImmunoSEQ had no quality scores, so filtering differed. This table comes from immunoSEQ multiplex PCR, and its TCRdb copy is limited to in-frame clones, with some not included. V, J and clone size derive from that table, while D and trimming were established from the DNA sequence. The profile shows more than 400,000 clones, more than 65% of them singletons.

The chain links TRBV27 to TRBJ2-1; a possible D gene is TRBD1 (5 bases). Sequencing was carried out using PBMCs. The sequence derives from a woman aged 40 to 50 in good health. Some clones in this sample may be carry-over from other donors' samples. For the CDR3, the DNA is TGTGCCAGCAGTCCCCGAAGACAGTCTTACAATGAGCAGTTCTTC. Protein sequence: CASSPRRQSYNEQFF.